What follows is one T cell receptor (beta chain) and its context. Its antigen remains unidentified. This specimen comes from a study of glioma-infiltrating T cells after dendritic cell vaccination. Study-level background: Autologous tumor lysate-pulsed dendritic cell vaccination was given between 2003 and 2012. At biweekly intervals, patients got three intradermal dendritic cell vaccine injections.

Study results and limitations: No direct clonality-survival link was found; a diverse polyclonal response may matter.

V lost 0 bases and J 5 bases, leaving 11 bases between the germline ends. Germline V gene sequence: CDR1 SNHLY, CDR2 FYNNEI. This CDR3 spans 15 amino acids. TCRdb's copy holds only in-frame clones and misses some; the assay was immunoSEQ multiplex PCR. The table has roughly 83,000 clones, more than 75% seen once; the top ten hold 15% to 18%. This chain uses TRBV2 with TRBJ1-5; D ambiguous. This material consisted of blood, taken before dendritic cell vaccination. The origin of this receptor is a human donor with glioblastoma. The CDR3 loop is CASSEALSGYQPQHF. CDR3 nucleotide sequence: TGTGCCAGCAGTGAAGCCCTAAGCGGGTATCAGCCCCAGCATTTT.